This paragraph covers one T cell receptor beta chain sequence. Sorting defined conventional CD4 T cells as CD4+CD127+. The sample is drawn from a study of B cell selection in AIRE deficiency. Libraries were prepared by immunoSEQ multiplex PCR; TCRdb keeps only in-frame clonotypes and omits some of them. Found here are some 25,000 clones, about 95% of them singletons; the top ten hold 0.17%. CDR3 length equals 15 residues. With V trimmed by 2 bases and J by 2 bases, 5 bases remained unmatched. Germline V gives CDR1 SGHRS, CDR2 YFSETQ. The chain employs TRBV5-1 and TRBJ2-3; 7 bases agree with TRBD2. The clonotype comes from a human donor in good health. Sequencing used CD4+CD127+ conventional T cells sorted from PBMCs. The CDR3 DNA reads TGCGCCAGCAGCTTCCCCAGCGGGGCCACAGATACGCAGTATTTT. Protein: CASSFPSGATDTQYF.